This is a list of T cell receptor beta chains from one sample in a study of Ad26.COV2.S vaccination and SARS-CoV-2 variants. Sequencing used immunoSEQ multiplex PCR; TCRdb keeps in-frame clones, though not all of them. The sample includes around 300,000 clones, 80% to 90% of them seen just once. Sequenced here: peripheral blood, sampled in a trial of Ad26.COV2.S vaccine versus placebo. These TCRs come from a person between 18 and 65 years old who received the Ad26.COV2.S COVID-19 vaccine or a placebo. Each CDR3 is given with its conserved first and last residue. Each record gives: CDR3 protein, CDR3 DNA, V gene, D gene, clone size, J gene. D genes are given only for firm matches. A clone size is listed for some rows: how often the clone was seen (once, few, many), or a class if it is expanded.

cdr3_aa: CAISESSSYNEQFF
cdr3_nt: TGTGCCATCAGTGAGTCCAGCTCCTACAATGAGCAGTTCTTC
v_call: TRBV10-3
d_call: .
clone_size: .
j_call: TRBJ2-1

cdr3_aa: CASSIRLAPTYEQYF
cdr3_nt: TGTGCCAGCAGTATAAGACTAGCCCCGACATACGAGCAGTACTTC
v_call: TRBV27
d_call: TRBD2
clone_size: few
j_call: TRBJ2-7

cdr3_aa: CASSYRGAGNTEAFF
cdr3_nt: TGTGCCAGCAGCTACCGAGGGGCCGGGAACACTGAAGCTTTCTTT
v_call: TRBV7-9
d_call: .
clone_size: .
j_call: TRBJ1-1

cdr3_aa: CASSNGLAGLTDTQYF
cdr3_nt: TGTGCCAGCAGCAACGGACTAGCGGGACTCACAGATACGCAGTATTTT
v_call: TRBV7-9
d_call: TRBD2
clone_size: .
j_call: TRBJ2-3

cdr3_aa: CASSQGAVDATNEKLFF
cdr3_nt: TGTGCCAGCAGCCAGGGGGCTGTTGATGCAACTAATGAAAAACTGTTTTTT
v_call: TRBV3-1/TRBV3-2
d_call: .
clone_size: .
j_call: TRBJ1-4

cdr3_aa: CASSPGRQGYNEQFF
cdr3_nt: TGTGCCAGCAGCCCCGGGAGACAGGGCTACAATGAGCAGTTCTTC
v_call: TRBV9
d_call: .
clone_size: .
j_call: TRBJ2-1

cdr3_aa: CASSKFQIDQPQHF
cdr3_nt: TGTGCCAGCAGCAAGTTCCAAATCGATCAGCCCCAGCATTTT
v_call: TRBV21-1
d_call: .
clone_size: .
j_call: TRBJ1-5

cdr3_aa: CASTDVANYGYTF
cdr3_nt: TGTGCCAGCACTGACGTGGCAAATTATGGCTACACCTTC
v_call: TRBV7-2
d_call: .
clone_size: .
j_call: TRBJ1-2

cdr3_aa: CATSRTYSTTNEKLFF
cdr3_nt: TGTGCCACCAGCAGAACCTACAGCACAACTAATGAAAAACTGTTTTTT
v_call: TRBV15
d_call: .
clone_size: .
j_call: TRBJ1-4

cdr3_aa: CASRTAGKATEAFF
cdr3_nt: TGTGCCAGTAGGACAGCGGGGAAGGCCACTGAAGCTTTCTTT
v_call: TRBV19
d_call: .
clone_size: .
j_call: TRBJ1-1

cdr3_aa: CASTTPLEQYF
cdr3_nt: TGTGCCAGCACCACCCCCCTCGAGCAGTACTTC
v_call: TRBV28
d_call: .
clone_size: once
j_call: TRBJ2-7

cdr3_aa: CATTRGEGTEAFF
cdr3_nt: TGTGCCACCACTAGGGGGGAAGGAACTGAAGCTTTCTTT
v_call: TRBV2
d_call: .
clone_size: few
j_call: TRBJ1-1

cdr3_aa: CASSPWDVTANYGYTF
cdr3_nt: TGTGCCAGCAGCCCCTGGGACGTTACCGCTAACTATGGCTACACCTTC
v_call: TRBV7-6
d_call: .
clone_size: .
j_call: TRBJ1-2

cdr3_aa: CASSSSGQALLKEYF
cdr3_nt: TGTGCCAGCAGTTCCTCGGGACAGGCCCTATTGAAGGAGTACTTC
v_call: TRBV6-5
d_call: TRBD1
clone_size: .
j_call: TRBJ2-7

cdr3_aa: CASSDRGYGYTF
cdr3_nt: TGTGCCAGTAGCGACAGGGGCTATGGCTACACCTTC
v_call: TRBV19
d_call: TRBD1
clone_size: .
j_call: TRBJ1-2

cdr3_aa: CASSLVGQGTSPLHF
cdr3_nt: TGTGCCAGCAGCTTAGTAGGGCAGGGAACCTCACCCCTCCACTTT
v_call: TRBV7-2
d_call: .
clone_size: .
j_call: TRBJ1-6

cdr3_aa: CASSGRGSYNEQFF
cdr3_nt: TGTGCCAGCAGCGGCAGGGGGTCCTACAATGAGCAGTTCTTC
v_call: TRBV9
d_call: TRBD1
clone_size: .
j_call: TRBJ2-1

cdr3_aa: CASTLRTGRGELFF
cdr3_nt: TGTGCCAGCACCCTTCGGACAGGACGCGGGGAGCTGTTTTTT
v_call: TRBV2
d_call: TRBD1
clone_size: .
j_call: TRBJ2-2

cdr3_aa: CASSSSSSLGYNEQFF
cdr3_nt: TGTGCCAGCAGTTCCTCCTCTAGCCTGGGATACAATGAGCAGTTCTTC
v_call: TRBV28
d_call: .
clone_size: .
j_call: TRBJ2-1

cdr3_aa: CASSLAFRGVSQPQHF
cdr3_nt: TGTGCCAGCAGCTTAGCTTTTCGGGGAGTAAGCCAGCCCCAGCATTTT
v_call: TRBV7-8
d_call: .
clone_size: .
j_call: TRBJ1-5

cdr3_aa: CASSYGTDYEQYF
cdr3_nt: TGTGCCAGCAGTTATGGGACAGACTACGAGCAGTACTTC
v_call: TRBV12-3/TRBV12-4
d_call: TRBD1
clone_size: .
j_call: TRBJ2-7

cdr3_aa: CASSLETGMLGLNIQYF
cdr3_nt: TGCGCCAGCAGCTTGGAAACAGGGATGTTGGGATTGAACATTCAGTACTTC
v_call: TRBV5-1
d_call: .
clone_size: .
j_call: TRBJ2-4

cdr3_aa: CASSLELAGGLLVDTQYF
cdr3_nt: TGTGCCAGCAGCTTAGAACTAGCGGGGGGCCTTCTGGTAGATACGCAGTATTTT
v_call: TRBV11-2
d_call: TRBD2
clone_size: .
j_call: TRBJ2-3

cdr3_aa: CASSRQTTTGELFF
cdr3_nt: TGCGCCAGCAGCCGACAGACAACCACCGGGGAGCTGTTTTTT
v_call: TRBV10-1
d_call: .
clone_size: .
j_call: TRBJ2-2

cdr3_aa: CASSPPGLATYEQYF
cdr3_nt: TGTGCCAGCTCACCCCCGGGACTAGCGACTTACGAGCAGTACTTC
v_call: TRBV18
d_call: TRBD2
clone_size: .
j_call: TRBJ2-7

cdr3_aa: CAITSAGMNTEAFF
cdr3_nt: TGTGCCATCACCAGCGCGGGGATGAACACTGAAGCTTTCTTT
v_call: TRBV10-3
d_call: .
clone_size: .
j_call: TRBJ1-1

cdr3_aa: CASSLFSGLDIQYF
cdr3_nt: TGTGCCAGCAGTTTATTCTCGGGACTGGACATTCAGTACTTC
v_call: TRBV27
d_call: .
clone_size: .
j_call: TRBJ2-4

cdr3_aa: CASSIVGVRTEAFF
cdr3_nt: TGTGCCAGTAGTATCGTGGGGGTACGTACTGAAGCTTTCTTT
v_call: TRBV19
d_call: .
clone_size: .
j_call: TRBJ1-1

cdr3_aa: CAISEADRLSGNTIYF
cdr3_nt: TGTGCCATCAGTGAGGCGGACAGGCTGTCTGGAAACACCATATATTTT
v_call: TRBV10-3
d_call: TRBD1
clone_size: few
j_call: TRBJ1-3

cdr3_aa: CASSLPGQGDTEAFF
cdr3_nt: TGCGCCAGCAGCTTACCGGGACAGGGGGATACTGAAGCTTTCTTT
v_call: TRBV5-1
d_call: TRBD1
clone_size: .
j_call: TRBJ1-1

cdr3_aa: CASSLKSGSPTDEQFF
cdr3_nt: TGTGCCAGCAGCTTAAAAAGCGGGAGCCCCACCGATGAGCAGTTCTTC
v_call: TRBV7-2
d_call: TRBD2
clone_size: .
j_call: TRBJ2-1

cdr3_aa: CASTDRGGPVERAFF
cdr3_nt: TGTGCCAGTACCGATAGGGGGGGGCCGGTCGAGCGGGCTTTCTTT
v_call: TRBV19
d_call: .
clone_size: once
j_call: TRBJ1-1

cdr3_aa: CASSFSDGSNQPQHF
cdr3_nt: TGTGCCAGCAGTTTTTCCGACGGTAGCAATCAGCCCCAGCATTTT
v_call: TRBV27
d_call: .
clone_size: once
j_call: TRBJ1-5

cdr3_aa: CASSSEGPLAEAFF
cdr3_nt: TGTGCCAGCAGCTCCGAGGGTCCTCTGGCTGAAGCTTTCTTT
v_call: TRBV11-2
d_call: .
clone_size: once
j_call: TRBJ1-1

cdr3_aa: CASSLVSSSGNTIYF
cdr3_nt: TGTGCCAGCAGCTTGGTAAGCAGCTCTGGAAACACCATATATTTT
v_call: TRBV5-6
d_call: .
clone_size: .
j_call: TRBJ1-3

cdr3_aa: CASTPGGGLGYGYTF
cdr3_nt: TGTGCCAGCACCCCCGGGGGCGGCCTCGGCTATGGCTACACCTTC
v_call: TRBV19
d_call: .
clone_size: .
j_call: TRBJ1-2

cdr3_aa: CASGPTLGEKLFF
cdr3_nt: TGTGCCAGCGGTCCTACCCTTGGTGAAAAACTGTTTTTT
v_call: TRBV11-2
d_call: .
clone_size: .
j_call: TRBJ1-4

cdr3_aa: CASSADREPDTQYF
cdr3_nt: TGTGCCAGCAGCGCCGACAGGGAACCAGATACGCAGTATTTT
v_call: TRBV7-3
d_call: TRBD1
clone_size: .
j_call: TRBJ2-3

cdr3_aa: CASTLGYEQYF
cdr3_nt: TGTGCCAGCACCCTAGGTTACGAGCAGTACTTC
v_call: TRBV28
d_call: .
clone_size: .
j_call: TRBJ2-7

cdr3_aa: CASSTGTGRYEQYF
cdr3_nt: TGTGCCAGTAGTACCGGGACAGGGCGATACGAGCAGTACTTC
v_call: TRBV19
d_call: TRBD1
clone_size: .
j_call: TRBJ2-7

cdr3_aa: CASSLGASGGPTYEQYF
cdr3_nt: TGCGCCAGCAGCTTGGGTGCTAGCGGGGGGCCAACCTACGAGCAGTACTTC
v_call: TRBV5-1
d_call: TRBD2
clone_size: .
j_call: TRBJ2-7

cdr3_aa: CASSLGQGGEQYF
cdr3_nt: TGCGCCAGCAGCTTGGGACAGGGGGGCGAGCAGTACTTC
v_call: TRBV5-1
d_call: TRBD1
clone_size: .
j_call: TRBJ2-7

cdr3_aa: CASSQDRGSAEKLFF
cdr3_nt: TGCGCCAGCAGCCAAGACAGGGGCTCTGCTGAAAAACTGTTTTTT
v_call: TRBV4-1
d_call: .
clone_size: .
j_call: TRBJ1-4

cdr3_aa: CAISGPGQGATNEQFF
cdr3_nt: TGTGCCATCAGTGGACCGGGACAGGGGGCTACCAATGAGCAGTTCTTC
v_call: TRBV10-3
d_call: TRBD1
clone_size: .
j_call: TRBJ2-1

cdr3_aa: CASRLTGFYGYTF
cdr3_nt: TGTGCCAGCAGACTAACAGGCTTTTATGGCTACACCTTC
v_call: TRBV5-8
d_call: .
clone_size: .
j_call: TRBJ1-2

cdr3_aa: CAISGGYTDTQYF
cdr3_nt: TGTGCTATATCCGGCGGTTACACAGATACGCAGTATTTT
v_call: TRBV28
d_call: .
clone_size: .
j_call: TRBJ2-3

cdr3_aa: CAISESRSVNEKLFF
cdr3_nt: TGTGCCATCAGTGAGTCTAGGTCAGTTAATGAAAAACTGTTTTTT
v_call: TRBV10-3
d_call: .
clone_size: once
j_call: TRBJ1-4

cdr3_aa: CASSLATGRNTGELFF
cdr3_nt: TGTGCCAGCAGCTTGGCGACGGGGAGGAACACCGGGGAGCTGTTTTTT
v_call: TRBV5-4
d_call: .
clone_size: .
j_call: TRBJ2-2

cdr3_aa: CASSPRGGARETQYF
cdr3_nt: TGTGCCAGCAGCCCCAGGGGGGGGGCGAGGGAGACCCAGTACTTC
v_call: TRBV14
d_call: .
clone_size: .
j_call: TRBJ2-5

cdr3_aa: CASSKLGQVTDTQYF
cdr3_nt: TGTGCCAGCAGTAAGTTGGGACAGGTAACAGATACGCAGTATTTT
v_call: TRBV2
d_call: TRBD1
clone_size: .
j_call: TRBJ2-3

cdr3_aa: CATRYGTEQYF
cdr3_nt: TGTGCCACCAGGTACGGGACAGAACAGTACTTC
v_call: TRBV24-1
d_call: TRBD1
clone_size: .
j_call: TRBJ2-7

cdr3_aa: CASSVGGLNTGELFF
cdr3_nt: TGTGCCAGCAGCGTTGGAGGGCTGAACACCGGGGAGCTGTTTTTT
v_call: TRBV9
d_call: .
clone_size: few
j_call: TRBJ2-2

cdr3_aa: CASGMVGQTQYF
cdr3_nt: TGTGCCAGCGGGATGGTGGGACAGACCCAGTACTTC
v_call: TRBV2
d_call: .
clone_size: .
j_call: TRBJ2-5

cdr3_aa: CASSPDGFSSYEQYF
cdr3_nt: TGTGCCAGCAGTCCAGACGGATTTAGCTCCTACGAGCAGTACTTC
v_call: TRBV28
d_call: .
clone_size: .
j_call: TRBJ2-7

cdr3_aa: CASSDRSNTEAFF
cdr3_nt: TGTGCCAGCAGTGACCGTTCCAACACTGAAGCTTTCTTT
v_call: TRBV6-4
d_call: .
clone_size: .
j_call: TRBJ1-1

cdr3_aa: CASSLLTAGRFQETQYF
cdr3_nt: TGTGCCAGCAGCTTGTTAACTGCGGGGCGGTTCCAAGAGACCCAGTACTTC
v_call: TRBV5-4
d_call: .
clone_size: .
j_call: TRBJ2-5

cdr3_aa: CASSLGQPNTEAFF
cdr3_nt: TGCGCCAGCAGCCTGGGACAGCCGAACACTGAAGCTTTCTTT
v_call: TRBV4-3
d_call: TRBD1
clone_size: .
j_call: TRBJ1-1

cdr3_aa: CASSLGAWGLHTEAFF
cdr3_nt: TGTGCCAGCAGCTTAGGAGCGTGGGGCCTGCACACTGAAGCTTTCTTT
v_call: TRBV7-9
d_call: .
clone_size: .
j_call: TRBJ1-1

cdr3_aa: CASSYPGREQYF
cdr3_nt: TGTGCCAGCAGTTACCCAGGAAGGGAGCAGTACTTC
v_call: TRBV6-2/TRBV6-3
d_call: .
clone_size: few
j_call: TRBJ2-7